These 9 T cell receptor beta chains share one sample of origin, sequenced in a study of T-cell memory formation after mild COVID-19. TCRdb used MiXCR to reprocess the 5' RACE reads, holding one entry per CDR3 protein. The data hold approximately 250,000 distinct CDR3 sequences, with 15% observed a single time. The sequenced sample consisted of PBMCs or a T cell subset sorted from them (not recorded which). Every receptor here comes from an adult woman who had mild COVID-19 (a few samples of this study predate the infection). Cell type and time point are not known.

V is TRBV9 and J is TRBJ2-5; 10 nucleotides align to TRBD2. J lost 5 bases, V lost 3 bases, and 13 bases had no gene match. CDR3 length equals 17 residues. Germline lookup yields CDR1 SGDLS and CDR2 YYNGEE. CDR3 sequence (DNA): TGTGCCAGCAGCGAGCGGGAGGGGAGTAGCATGAGGGAGACCCAGTACTTC. As protein: CASSEREGSSMRETQYF.

This clonotype appeared a few times. The chain links TRBV29-1 to TRBJ2-5; TRBD2 might be the D (6 bases). This CDR3 is built from 13 residues. V lost 6 bases and J lost 4, with 15 bases in between. Germline CDR1 and CDR2: SQVTM and ANQGSEA. The CDR3 loop reads CSVARTTGETQYF. The CDR3 region has the DNA TGCAGCGTGGCCCGGACTACGGGAGAGACCCAGTACTTC.

This clonotype was seen only a few times. At one end the junction does not follow the germline gene, possibly because of a read error. The V gene is TRBV9, the J gene TRBJ2-3; tentatively, D is TRBD1 (5 bases). There are 14 residues in the CDR3. Germline CDR1 SGDLS, CDR2 YYNGEE. CDR3 in amino acids: CASSVGGYTETQYF. In nucleotides, the CDR3 is TGTGCCAGCAGCGTAGGGGGCTACACAGAAACGCAGTATTTT.

V gene TRBV4-1 combines with J gene TRBJ2-1, with 11 positions matching TRBD1. V gave up 1 base and J gave up 7 bases; unmatched junction bases: 6. Germline values: CDR1 MGHRA, CDR2 YSYEKL. The CDR3 has 16 amino acids. The CDR3 DNA sequence: TGCGCCAGCAGCCAAGCCGGGACAGGGGGTTGGAATGAGCAGTTCTTC. It is translated as CASSQAGTGGWNEQFF.

This clonotype was observed a few times. The V call is TRBV12-3 or TRBV12-4, the J call TRBJ1-2, with 10 nucleotides matching TRBD1. This CDR3 has 14 residues. Losses at the gene ends were 5 bases for V and 6 bases for J; bases not matched to a gene: 6. The CDR3 sequence is CASSLRQGADGYTF. The CDR3 nucleotides are TGTGCCAGCAGTCTCCGACAGGGGGCCGATGGCTACACCTTC.

This clonotype was picked up many times. This chain joins TRBV4-3 and TRBJ1-2; the match to TRBD1 covers 10 bases. The CDR3 is 17 residues long. The germline V gene has CDR1 LGHNA and CDR2 YSLEER. The V and J ends lost 0 bases and 3 bases, in that order; junction bases with no gene match: 7. As DNA, the CDR3 is TGCGCCAGCAGCCAAGATGGGATTGGGACAGGGGACTATGGCTACACCTTC. As protein: CASSQDGIGTGDYGYTF.

The rearrangement uses TRBV24-1 and TRBJ2-2, with D perhaps assigned TRBD1 or TRBD2 (5 bases each). V was pared by 2 bases and J by 1 base, with 13 bases between. CDR1 is KGHDR, CDR2 SFDVKD, per germline. CDR3 length: 17 residues. CDR3 amino acids: CATSDYPGRMNTGELFF. The CDR3 nucleotides are TGTGCCACCAGTGATTATCCGGGACGGATGAACACCGGGGAGCTGTTTTTT.

This clonotype was recorded many times. The J gene is TRBJ1-1, the V gene TRBV19, with unresolved D. CDR1 is LNHDA and CDR2 is SQIVND in the germline V gene (reference sequence). Trimming pared 7 bases from V and 3 bases from J, leaving 15 bases between. The CDR3 runs to 14 residues. The CDR3 nucleotides read TGTGCCAGTATCTCCACCGGGAGGTACACTGAAGCTTTCTTT. The encoded protein is CASISTGRYTEAFF.

The chain is built from TRBV5-6 and TRBJ2-7; D might be TRBD2 (6 bases). CDR1 SGHDT and CDR2 YYEEEE come from the germline V gene. V was shortened by 2 bases and J by 4 bases, with 16 bases between the two germline ends. The length of the CDR3 is 15 residues. CDR3 bases: TGTGCCAGCAGCTTTGGGGCGGGAAACTTATACGAGCAGTACTTC. This sequence encodes CASSFGAGNLYEQYF.